Listed here are 14 T cell receptor beta chains from one sample, sequenced in a study of blood T cells in healthy people across ages. It was with a sample-barcoded 5' primer and a J-beta primer mix that a second PCR of roughly 6 to 12 cycles was run. TCRdb reprocessed the 5' RACE reads via MiXCR and lists one record per CDR3 protein. The table includes 550,000 to 750,000 distinct CDR3 sequences, over 20% detected once. Sequenced material: blood. The receptor set was obtained from a man between 65 and 79 years old in good health.

The V call is TRBV20-1, the J call TRBJ2-1, with 7 bases lining up with TRBD2. Germline values: CDR1 DFQATT, CDR2 SNEGSKA (reference sequence). The CDR3 length is 13 residues. The V gene end was trimmed by 6 bases and the J gene end by 2 bases; junction bases not matched to a gene: 4. The CDR3 bases are TGCAGTGCAGGACTAGTAACCTACAATGAGCAGTTCTTC. Translating gives CSAGLVTYNEQFF.

The chain couples TRBV29-1 to TRBJ2-3; D not resolved. Per the germline V gene, CDR1 is SQVTM and CDR2 is ANQGSEA. This CDR3 is 14 amino acids long. V was shortened by 2 bases and J by 5 bases, with 14 bases between the two germline ends. In DNA form, the CDR3 reads TGCAGCGTTGAAAGCGATGGTCAGCTAGATACGCAGTATTTT. It codes for CSVESDGQLDTQYF.

V gene TRBV24-1 combines with J gene TRBJ2-1, with 10 bases matching TRBD2. Trimming took 0 bases from V and 8 from J; bases not matched to a gene: 12. CDR1 is KGHDR and CDR2 is SFDVKD in the germline V gene. The CDR3 consists of 18 residues. The CDR3 spells CATSDLALGSGRPDEQFF. CDR3 DNA sequence: TGTGCCACCAGTGATTTGGCCCTCGGTAGCGGGAGGCCGGATGAGCAGTTCTTC.

In this sample, this clonotype turned up a few times. V gene TRBV2 combines with J gene TRBJ1-2, with TRBD1 matching over 7 bases. V trimming: 5 bases; J trimming: 6 bases; junction bases outside the gene matches: 6. Germline V gene data show CDR1 as SNHLY and CDR2 as FYNNEI. CDR3 length: 13 amino acids. CDR3 residues: CASSRTGADGYTF. The CDR3 bases are TGTGCCAGCAGTCGAACAGGGGCGGATGGCTACACCTTC.

This sequence joins TRBV7-9 and TRBJ2-4; D possibly corresponds to TRBD2 (6 bases). The V and J ends lost 2 bases and 9 bases respectively, with 11 bases between them. The germline gives CDR1 SEHNR, CDR2 FQNEAQ (reference sequence). The CDR3 is 13 amino acids. CDR3 sequence: CASSLKPGGIQYF. The CDR3 DNA reads as TGTGCCAGCAGCTTAAAGCCCGGGGGCATTCAGTACTTC.

J is TRBJ1-2 and V is TRBV20-1; no clear D. V gave up 6 bases and J gave up 2 bases, with 13 bases separating them. This CDR3 has 13 amino acids. Germline V CDR1 and CDR2: DFQATT, SNEGSKA (reference sequence). Written as DNA, the CDR3 is TGCAGTGCCCTAGCAGGTACGAACTATGGCTACACCTTC. Residues: CSALAGTNYGYTF.

V usage is TRBV20-1 and J usage is TRBJ2-2; tentative D call: TRBD2 (5 bases). The CDR3 spans 14 residues. The germline V gene encodes CDR1 DFQATT and CDR2 SNEGSKA (reference sequence). Trimming left V 3 bases short and J 4 bases short, with 12 bases between. In DNA form, the CDR3 reads TGCAGTGCTAGGGGTAGCGAACCCACCGGGGAGCTGTTTTTT. Its protein product is CSARGSEPTGELFF.

In regard to this clonotype: An end of the junction differs from the germline gene, which may be a read error. The chain combines TRBV20-1 with TRBJ2-3; 7 bases align to TRBD2. This CDR3 is 13 amino acids long. Germline V gene data show CDR1 as DFQATT and CDR2 as SNEGSKA (reference sequence). Here the CDR3 reads CGATSASTDTQYF. In DNA, the CDR3 is TGCGGTGCTACTAGCGCTAGCACAGATACGCAGTATTTT.

This clonotype was picked up many times. The rearrangement uses TRBV11-2 and TRBJ2-5; 7 bases are shared with TRBD2. Germline CDR1 reads SGHAT; CDR2 reads FQNNGV. The CDR3 totals 13 residues. V lost 6 bases to trimming and J lost 0 bases; unmatched junction nucleotides: 1. CDR3 DNA sequence: TGTGCCAGCAGGGGGGGGAACCAAGAGACCCAGTACTTC. Translating gives CASRGGNQETQYF.

This clonotype was detected only a few times. The chain joins TRBV20-1 to TRBJ2-2, with a tentative D call TRBD1 (6 bases). The CDR3 spans 13 residues. In germline, CDR1 is DFQATT, CDR2 SNEGSKA (reference sequence). V was pared by 3 bases and J by 5 bases, with 10 bases between. CDR3 sequence: CSASVRGTGELFF. The DNA for the CDR3 is TGCAGTGCTAGTGTCAGGGGAACCGGGGAGCTGTTTTTT.

As for this clonotype: The germline gene is not matched at one end of the junction; a read error may be the cause. This chain joins TRBV20-1 and TRBJ2-4, with D possibly being TRBD1 (6 bases). From germline, CDR1 is DFQATT and CDR2 SNEGSKA (reference sequence). The length of the CDR3 is 15 residues. The CDR3 DNA is TGCAGTGCTTACAGGGAAGAAGGGACCAAAAACATTCAGCACTTC. This encodes CSAYREEGTKNIQHF.

This clonotype was observed at least ten times. This sequence joins TRBV5-1 and TRBJ2-1; D is uncertain. V shed 1 base and J shed 7 bases, with 6 bases lying between them. Germline V gene sequence: CDR1 SGHRS, CDR2 YFSETQ. There are 12 residues in the CDR3. The CDR3 region is CASSLTFNEQFF. DNA of the CDR3: TGCGCCAGCAGCTTGACGTTTAATGAGCAGTTCTTC.

The table lists this clonotype with a few counts. V and J are TRBV20-1 and TRBJ2-1; 10 bases align to TRBD1. The last part of the DNA fits TRBJ2-5 better; the J call may be wrong. Germline V gene lookup returns CDR1 DFQATT and CDR2 SNEGSKA (reference sequence). The CDR3 covers 14 residues. The CDR3 coding sequence is TGCAGTGCTCCTGGACAGGGGGGGCAAGAGACCCAGTACTTC. This translates into CSAPGQGGQETQYF.

The J gene is TRBJ2-5, the V gene TRBV3-1; TRBD1 might be the D (6 bases). Germline assignment: CDR1 LGHDT and CDR2 YNNKEL (reference sequence). V lost 4 bases to trimming and J lost 1 base, with 10 bases between them. The CDR3 has 14 residues. CDR3 region: CASSRWDTQETQYF. The CDR3 region has the DNA TGTGCCAGCAGCCGGTGGGACACCCAAGAGACCCAGTACTTC.